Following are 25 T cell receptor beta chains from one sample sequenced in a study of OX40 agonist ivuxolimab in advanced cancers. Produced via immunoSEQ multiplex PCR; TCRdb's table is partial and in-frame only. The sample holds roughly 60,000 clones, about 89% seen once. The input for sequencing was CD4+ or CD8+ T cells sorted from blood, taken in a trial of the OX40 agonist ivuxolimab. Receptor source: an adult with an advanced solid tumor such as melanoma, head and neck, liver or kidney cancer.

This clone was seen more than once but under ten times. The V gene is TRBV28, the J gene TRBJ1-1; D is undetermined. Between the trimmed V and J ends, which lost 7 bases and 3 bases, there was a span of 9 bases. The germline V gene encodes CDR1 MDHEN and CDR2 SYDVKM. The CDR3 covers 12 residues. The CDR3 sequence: CASTAGHTEAFF. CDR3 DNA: TGTGCCAGCACCGCGGGCCACACTGAAGCTTTCTTT. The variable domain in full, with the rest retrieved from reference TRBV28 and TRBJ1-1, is DVKVTQSSRYLVKRTGEKVFLECVQDMDHENMFWYRQDPGLGLRLIYFSYDVKMKEKGDIPEGYSVSREKKERFSLILESASTNQTSMYLCASTAGHTEAFFGQGTRLTVV.

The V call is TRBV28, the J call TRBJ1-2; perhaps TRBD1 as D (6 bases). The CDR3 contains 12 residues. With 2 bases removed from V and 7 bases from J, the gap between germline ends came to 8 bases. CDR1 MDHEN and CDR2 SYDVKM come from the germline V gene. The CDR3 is CASSLTGIGYTF. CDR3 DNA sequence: TGTGCCAGCAGTTTAACAGGGATTGGCTACACCTTC.

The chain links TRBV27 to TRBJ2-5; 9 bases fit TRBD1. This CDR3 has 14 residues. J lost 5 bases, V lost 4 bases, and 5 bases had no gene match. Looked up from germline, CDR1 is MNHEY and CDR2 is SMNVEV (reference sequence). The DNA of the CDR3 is TGTGCCAGCAGTTCTCATGGGACAGGGGAGACCCAGTACTTC. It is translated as CASSSHGTGETQYF.

CDR3 DNA: TGTGCCAGTAGTCGACTAGCGGGCCTGCGAAGGTCCCACGAGCAGTACTTC. Encoded protein: CASSRLAGLRRSHEQYF. This chain connects TRBV19 to TRBJ2-7; 10 bases agree with TRBD2. Trimming took 5 bases from V and 5 from J; bases not matched to a gene: 15. The CDR3 covers 17 residues. CDR1 is LNHDA and CDR2 is SQIVND in the germline V gene (reference sequence).

The CDR3 DNA sequence: TGTGCCAGCAGCACGGGACTAGCGGGAGCCGAGCAGTACTTC. As protein: CASSTGLAGAEQYF. The rearrangement uses TRBV7-2 and TRBJ2-7, with TRBD2 identical over 14 bases. Trimming took 5 bases from V and 6 from J; bases not matched to a gene: 3. The CDR3 totals 14 residues. Per germline, CDR1 SGHTA and CDR2 FQGNSA.

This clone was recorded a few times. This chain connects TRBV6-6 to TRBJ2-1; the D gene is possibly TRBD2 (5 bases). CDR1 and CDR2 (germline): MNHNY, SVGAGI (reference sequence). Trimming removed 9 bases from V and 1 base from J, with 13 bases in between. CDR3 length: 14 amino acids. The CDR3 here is CASGVALSYNEQFF. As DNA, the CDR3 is TGTGCCAGTGGGGTAGCGCTATCCTACAATGAGCAGTTCTTC.

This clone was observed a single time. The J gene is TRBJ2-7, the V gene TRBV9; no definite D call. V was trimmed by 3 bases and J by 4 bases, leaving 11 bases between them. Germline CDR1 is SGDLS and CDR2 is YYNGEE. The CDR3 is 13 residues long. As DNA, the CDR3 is TGTGCCAGCAGCGCTGAGCCCGGGTACGAGCAGTACTTC. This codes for CASSAEPGYEQYF.

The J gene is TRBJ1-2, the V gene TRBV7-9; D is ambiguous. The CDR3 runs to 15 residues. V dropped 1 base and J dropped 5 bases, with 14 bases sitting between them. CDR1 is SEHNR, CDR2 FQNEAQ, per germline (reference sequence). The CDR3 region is CASSLGGGHKYGYTF. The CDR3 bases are TGTGCCAGCAGCTTAGGGGGAGGGCACAAATATGGCTACACCTTC. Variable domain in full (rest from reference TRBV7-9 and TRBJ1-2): DTGVSQNPRHKITKRGQNVTFRCDPISEHNRLYWYRQTLGQGPEFLTYFQNEAQLEKSRLLSDRFSAERPKGSFSTLEIQRTEQGDSAMYLCASSLGGGHKYGYTFGSGTRLTVV.

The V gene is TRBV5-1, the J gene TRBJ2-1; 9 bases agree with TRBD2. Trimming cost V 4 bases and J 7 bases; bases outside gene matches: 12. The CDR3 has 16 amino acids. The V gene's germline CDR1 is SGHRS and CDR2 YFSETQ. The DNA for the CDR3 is TGCGCCAGCAGCCGGACGGTAGCGGGAGAAAGGAATGAGCAGTTCTTC. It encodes CASSRTVAGERNEQFF.

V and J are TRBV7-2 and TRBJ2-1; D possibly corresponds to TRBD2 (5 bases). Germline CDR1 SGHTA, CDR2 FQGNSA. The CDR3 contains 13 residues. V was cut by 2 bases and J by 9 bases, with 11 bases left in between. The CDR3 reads CASSLIIRGEQFF. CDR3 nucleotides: TGTGCCAGCAGCTTAATTATTCGGGGTGAGCAGTTCTTC.

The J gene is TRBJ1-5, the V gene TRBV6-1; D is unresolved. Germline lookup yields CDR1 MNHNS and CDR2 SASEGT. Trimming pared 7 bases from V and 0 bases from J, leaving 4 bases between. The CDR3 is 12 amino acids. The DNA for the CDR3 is TGTGCCAGCACAGATAGCAATCAGCCCCAGCATTTT. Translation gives CASTDSNQPQHF.

DNA of the CDR3: TGCAGTATTCTAGGTTCGGATGGCTACACCTTC. This codes for CSILGSDGYTF. V usage is TRBV29-1 and J usage is TRBJ1-2, with D unresolved. The CDR3 runs 11 residues. Germline V gene lookup returns CDR1 SQVTM and CDR2 ANQGSEA.

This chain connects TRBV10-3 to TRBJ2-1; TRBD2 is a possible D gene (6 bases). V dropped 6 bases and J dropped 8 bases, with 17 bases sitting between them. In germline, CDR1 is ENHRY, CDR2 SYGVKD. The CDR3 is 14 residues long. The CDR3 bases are TGTGCCATCAGCAAGACGGGAGACTCCCATGAGCAGTTCTTC. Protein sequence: CAISKTGDSHEQFF.

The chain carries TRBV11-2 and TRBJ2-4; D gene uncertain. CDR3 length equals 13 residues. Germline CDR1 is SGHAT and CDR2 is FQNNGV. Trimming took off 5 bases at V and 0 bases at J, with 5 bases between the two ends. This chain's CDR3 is CASSIEAKNIQYF. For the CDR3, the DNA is TGTGCCAGCAGCATTGAAGCCAAAAACATTCAGTACTTC.

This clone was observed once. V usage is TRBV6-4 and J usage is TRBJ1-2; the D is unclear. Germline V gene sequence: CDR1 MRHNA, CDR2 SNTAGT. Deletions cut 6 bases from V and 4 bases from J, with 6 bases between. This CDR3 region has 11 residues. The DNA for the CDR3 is TGTGCCAGCAGGGTATTCTATGGCTACACCTTC. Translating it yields CASRVFYGYTF.

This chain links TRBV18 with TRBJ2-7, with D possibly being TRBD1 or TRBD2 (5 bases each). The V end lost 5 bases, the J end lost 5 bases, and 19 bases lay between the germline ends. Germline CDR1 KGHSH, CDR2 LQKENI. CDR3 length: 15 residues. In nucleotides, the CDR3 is TGTGCCAGCTCATCGCGGTATGGGGGTCGGGACGAGCAGTACTTC. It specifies CASSSRYGGRDEQYF.

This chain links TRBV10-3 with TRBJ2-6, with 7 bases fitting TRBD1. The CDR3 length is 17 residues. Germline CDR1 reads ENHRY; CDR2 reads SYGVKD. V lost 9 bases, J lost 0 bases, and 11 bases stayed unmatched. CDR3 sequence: CAIAARGQSSGANVLTF. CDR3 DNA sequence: TGTGCCATTGCCGCTCGGGGACAGAGCTCTGGGGCCAACGTCCTGACTTTC.

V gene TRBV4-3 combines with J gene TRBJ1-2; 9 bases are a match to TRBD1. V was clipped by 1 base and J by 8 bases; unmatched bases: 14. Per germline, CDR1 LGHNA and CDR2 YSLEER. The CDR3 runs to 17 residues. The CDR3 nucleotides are TGCGCCAGCAGCCAAGGGGGTTCGGGACAGGGATATCGGGGCTACACCTTC. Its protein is CASSQGGSGQGYRGYTF.

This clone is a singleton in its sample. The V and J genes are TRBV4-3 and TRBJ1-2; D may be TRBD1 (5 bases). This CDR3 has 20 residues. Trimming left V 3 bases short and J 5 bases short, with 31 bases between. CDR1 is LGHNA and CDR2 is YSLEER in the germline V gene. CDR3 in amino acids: CASSQDYSGRGGYEGYGYTF. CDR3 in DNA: TGCGCCAGCAGCCAGGATTATTCCGGACGGGGCGGCTATGAGGGGTATGGCTACACCTTC.

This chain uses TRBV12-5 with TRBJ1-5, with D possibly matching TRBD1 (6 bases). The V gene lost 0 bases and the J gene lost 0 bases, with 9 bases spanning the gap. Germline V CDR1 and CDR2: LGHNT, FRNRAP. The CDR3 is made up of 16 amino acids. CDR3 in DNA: TGTGCTAGTGGTTTGGTAAACAGGGCTAGCAATCAGCCCCAGCATTTT. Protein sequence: CASGLVNRASNQPQHF.

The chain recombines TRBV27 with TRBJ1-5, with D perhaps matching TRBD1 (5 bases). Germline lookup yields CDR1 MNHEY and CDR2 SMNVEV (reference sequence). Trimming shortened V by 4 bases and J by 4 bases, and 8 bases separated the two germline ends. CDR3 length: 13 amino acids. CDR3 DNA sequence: TGTGCCAGCAGTTCAGGGTCAAATCAGCCCCAGCATTTT. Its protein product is CASSSGSNQPQHF.

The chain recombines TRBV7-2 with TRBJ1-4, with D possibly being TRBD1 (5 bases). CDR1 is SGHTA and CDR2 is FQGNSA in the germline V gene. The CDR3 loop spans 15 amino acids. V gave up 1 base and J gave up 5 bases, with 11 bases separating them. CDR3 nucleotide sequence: TGTGCCAGCAGCTTAGTCAGGGACCAGAATGAAAAACTGTTTTTT. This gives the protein CASSLVRDQNEKLFF.

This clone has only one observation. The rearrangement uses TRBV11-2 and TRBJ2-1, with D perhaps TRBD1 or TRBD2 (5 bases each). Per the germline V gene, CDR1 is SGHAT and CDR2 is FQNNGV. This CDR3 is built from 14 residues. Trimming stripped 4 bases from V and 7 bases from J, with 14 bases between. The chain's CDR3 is CASSYFRGGNEQFF. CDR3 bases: TGTGCCAGCAGCTACTTTCGGGGCGGAAATGAGCAGTTCTTC.

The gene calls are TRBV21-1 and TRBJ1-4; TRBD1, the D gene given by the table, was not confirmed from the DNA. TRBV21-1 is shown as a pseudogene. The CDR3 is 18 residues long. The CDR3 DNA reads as TGTGCCAGCAGCATCAAGGACAGGGGGCATGGAACTAATGAAAAACTGTTTTTT. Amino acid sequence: CASSIKDRGHGTNEKLFF.

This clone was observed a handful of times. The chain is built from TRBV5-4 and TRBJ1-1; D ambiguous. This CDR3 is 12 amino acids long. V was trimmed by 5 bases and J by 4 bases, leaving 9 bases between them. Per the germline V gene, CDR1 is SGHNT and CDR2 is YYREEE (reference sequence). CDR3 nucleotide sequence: TGTGCCAGCAGTTTTGAGGGCACTGAAGCTTTCTTT. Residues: CASSFEGTEAFF.